Here is one TCR beta chain with its context. What it recognizes is unknown. These data originate in a study of cytomegalovirus exposure and HLA in healthy donors. Study results and caveats: In an earlier analysis, most TCR beta V segments were productive about 87% or about 30% of the time. A later analysis found TCR association rates differed by HLA locus, highest for DRB1 and lowest for HLA-C. A later analysis found common viral pathogens apparently linked to several of the most significant clusters.

Primers for the PCR totalled 60 Vbeta and 13 Jbeta. In the original workflow: In a later analysis, the count reached some 73 million unique TCR beta chains, with 10 million to 11 million shared. Only in-frame clones appear in the TCRdb table, and some are missing; sequencing was by immunoSEQ multiplex PCR. V and J calls and clone size follow that table, whereas D and trimming were derived from the DNA. The sample records over 120,000 clones, roughly three quarters being singletons. Germline lookup yields CDR1 SEHNR and CDR2 FQNEAQ (reference sequence). The CDR3 spans 14 residues. Trimming removed 3 bases at V and 1 base at J, with 8 bases between.

The sample was PBMCs. V usage is TRBV7-9 and J usage is TRBJ2-3; D is unresolved. The clonotype was recovered from a female donor in good health and CMV-seronegative. This CDR3 reads CASSFGQGTDTQYF. The CDR3, as DNA: TGTGCCAGCAGCTTTGGGCAAGGCACAGATACGCAGTATTTT.